This TCR beta chain is drawn from a study of cytomegalovirus exposure and HLA in healthy donors. Primers: 60 Vbeta forward and 13 Jbeta reverse. The assay was immunoSEQ multiplex PCR, and TCRdb's table has in-frame clones only and misses some. In the table there are approximately 240,000 clones, roughly 87% of which are singletons. CDR3 length: 14 amino acids. Trimming took off 5 bases at V and 8 bases at J, with 17 bases between the two ends. The germline CDR1 and CDR2 sequences are MDHEN and SYDVKM. The gene calls are TRBV28 and TRBJ2-3; the D gene is possibly TRBD1 (6 bases). The sequence came from a woman in her thirties or forties in good health and CMV-seropositive. The sample consisted of PBMCs. The CDR3 protein is CASSPTGPRGTQYF. DNA for the CDR3: TGTGCCAGCAGTCCTACAGGGCCCCGAGGTACGCAGTATTTT.